Listed below are T cell receptor beta chains from one sample, sequenced in a study of blood T cell repertoires in COVID-19. Profiled with immunoSEQ multiplex PCR; TCRdb holds only in-frame clones, not every one. The top ten clones hold around 9% of a sample with around 170,000 clones, approximately 83% of them seen once. Specimen: peripheral blood. These receptors were collected from a man in his fifties or sixties with active or convalescent COVID-19. The CDR3 runs from the conserved cysteine through the conserved F or W. The order of the fields is V gene, clone size, D gene, J gene, CDR3 protein, CDR3 DNA. The D gene is left open where the match is weak. The listing skips clone size in some rows; elsewhere it reads once, few, many or a size class.

V: TRBV7-7; size: .; D: .; J: TRBJ1-1; CDR3: CASTRSGVRTEAFF; DNA: TGTGCCAGCACCCGATCGGGGGTTCGGACTGAAGCTTTCTTT
V: TRBV2; size: once; D: .; J: TRBJ2-5; CDR3: CASKLSRLGLETQYF; DNA: TGTGCCAGCAAACTAAGCCGACTAGGCTTAGAGACCCAGTACTTC
V: TRBV9; size: .; D: .; J: TRBJ2-7; CDR3: CASSLGLPAPKQYF; DNA: TGTGCCAGCAGCCTGGGACTCCCGGCACCCAAGCAGTACTTC
V: TRBV30; size: .; D: .; J: TRBJ2-4; CDR3: CAGEGSAKNIQYF; DNA: TGTGCCGGAGAGGGCTCAGCCAAAAACATTCAGTACTTC
V: TRBV19; size: .; D: TRBD2; J: TRBJ2-1; CDR3: CASRGLAGGKQFF; DNA: TGTGCCAGTAGGGGACTAGCGGGAGGGAAGCAGTTCTTC
V: TRBV19; size: .; D: TRBD1; J: TRBJ2-7; CDR3: CASSMAGGTYEQYF; DNA: TGTGCCAGTAGTATGGCAGGGGGCACCTACGAGCAGTACTTC
V: TRBV18; size: .; D: .; J: TRBJ1-2; CDR3: CASSPPPGEGYTF; DNA: TGTGCCAGCTCACCACCGCCAGGGGAAGGCTACACCTTC
V: TRBV30; size: .; D: TRBD1; J: TRBJ1-2; CDR3: CAWSVGQGDGYTF; DNA: TGTGCCTGGAGTGTAGGACAGGGAGATGGCTACACCTTC
V: TRBV29-1; size: few; D: TRBD1; J: TRBJ1-2; CDR3: CSAGTEGYTF; DNA: TGCAGCGCCGGGACAGAAGGCTACACCTTC
V: TRBV5-1; size: .; D: .; J: TRBJ1-1; CDR3: CASSLEPGTEAFF; DNA: TGCGCCAGCAGCTTGGAGCCGGGCACTGAAGCTTTCTTT
V: TRBV5-4; size: .; D: .; J: TRBJ1-4; CDR3: CASSLYENFEKLFF; DNA: TGTGCCAGCAGCTTATATGAGAACTTTGAAAAACTGTTTTTT
V: TRBV6-5; size: .; D: .; J: TRBJ2-7; CDR3: CASLPGGSYEQYF; DNA: TGTGCCAGCCTCCCAGGGGGGTCCTACGAGCAGTACTTC
V: TRBV6-5; size: .; D: TRBD2; J: TRBJ2-2; CDR3: CASSSSGINTGELFF; DNA: TGTGCCAGCAGTAGTAGCGGGATAAACACCGGGGAGCTGTTTTTT
V: TRBV3-1/TRBV3-2; size: .; D: .; J: TRBJ1-2; CDR3: CASSQADNNYGYTF; DNA: TGTGCCAGCAGCCAGGCCGACAATAACTATGGCTACACCTTC
V: TRBV21-1; size: .; D: .; J: TRBJ2-1; CDR3: CASSKGSTGKAPEQFF; DNA: TGTGCCAGCAGCAAGGGTTCCACAGGGAAGGCTCCTGAGCAGTTCTTC
V: TRBV3-1/TRBV3-2; size: once; D: TRBD2; J: TRBJ2-1; CDR3: CASSQASSGPRYNEQFF; DNA: TGTGCCAGCAGCCAAGCTTCTAGCGGCCCCCGTTACAATGAGCAGTTCTTC
V: TRBV27; size: .; D: .; J: TRBJ1-2; CDR3: CASSLGGDYGYTF; DNA: TGTGCCAGCAGTTTGGGGGGTGACTATGGCTACACCTTC
V: TRBV27; size: .; D: TRBD2; J: TRBJ2-1; CDR3: CASSLAGGMNEQFF; DNA: TGTGCCAGCAGTTTAGCGGGAGGGATGAATGAGCAGTTCTTC
V: TRBV29-1; size: once; D: .; J: TRBJ1-1; CDR3: CSVARQEGQGALNTEAFF; DNA: TGCAGCGTTGCCCGTCAGGAAGGGCAGGGCGCTCTGAACACTGAAGCTTTCTTT
V: TRBV7-9; size: .; D: TRBD1; J: TRBJ1-6; CDR3: CASSSTGVGSPLHF; DNA: TGTGCCAGCAGCTCGACAGGGGTTGGTTCACCCCTCCACTTT
V: TRBV6-5; size: .; D: TRBD1; J: TRBJ2-7; CDR3: CASSYTRDRGYEQYF; DNA: TGTGCCAGCAGTTACACCAGGGACAGGGGCTACGAGCAGTACTTC
V: TRBV10-3; size: .; D: TRBD2; J: TRBJ2-7; CDR3: CAISGTSTYEQYF; DNA: TGTGCCATCAGTGGGACTAGCACCTACGAGCAGTACTTC
V: TRBV7-2; size: .; D: .; J: TRBJ2-5; CDR3: CASSLAQLAGETQYF; DNA: TGTGCCAGCAGCTTAGCCCAACTAGCTGGTGAGACCCAGTACTTC
V: TRBV9; size: .; D: .; J: TRBJ2-1; CDR3: CASSVATSAGRTDYNEQFF; DNA: TGTGCCAGCAGCGTAGCGACTAGTGCGGGGAGGACGGATTACAATGAGCAGTTCTTC
V: TRBV14; size: .; D: TRBD2; J: TRBJ2-1; CDR3: CASSQDLAGGNEQFF; DNA: TGTGCCAGCAGCCAAGATCTGGCGGGAGGAAATGAGCAGTTCTTC
V: TRBV18; size: .; D: .; J: TRBJ1-3; CDR3: CASSPPNSGNTIYF; DNA: TGTGCCAGCTCACCACCCAACTCTGGAAACACCATATATTTT
V: TRBV12-3/TRBV12-4; size: .; D: TRBD2; J: TRBJ2-5; CDR3: CASTVAGETQYF; DNA: TGTGCCAGCACAGTAGCGGGAGAGACCCAGTACTTC
V: TRBV7-9; size: .; D: .; J: TRBJ2-2; CDR3: CASRPSGMNTGELFF; DNA: TGTGCCAGCAGGCCCAGCGGCATGAACACCGGGGAGCTGTTTTTT
V: TRBV9; size: few; D: .; J: TRBJ2-1; CDR3: CASSVGQESSYNEQFF; DNA: TGTGCCAGCAGCGTAGGACAGGAAAGCTCCTACAATGAGCAGTTCTTC
V: TRBV6-1; size: few; D: .; J: TRBJ1-1; CDR3: CASSEAVKAFF; DNA: TGTGCCAGCAGTGAGGCAGTTAAAGCTTTCTTT
V: TRBV5-1; size: .; D: .; J: TRBJ1-5; CDR3: CASSLAGGREQPQHF; DNA: TGCGCCAGCAGCTTGGCGGGGGGGCGCGAACAGCCCCAGCATTTT
V: TRBV11-2; size: .; D: .; J: TRBJ1-4; CDR3: CASSSLRQSVGEKLFF; DNA: TGTGCCAGCAGCTCCCTTCGACAGTCCGTTGGTGAAAAACTGTTTTTT
V: TRBV28; size: .; D: TRBD1; J: TRBJ1-1; CDR3: CASSLRGPTEAFF; DNA: TGTGCCAGCAGTTTAAGGGGGCCCACTGAAGCTTTCTTT
V: TRBV7-2; size: .; D: .; J: TRBJ1-3; CDR3: CASSPGADSSGNTIYF; DNA: TGTGCCAGCAGCCCAGGGGCGGATAGCTCTGGAAACACCATATATTTT
V: TRBV19; size: .; D: TRBD1; J: TRBJ1-1; CDR3: CASSITGAYAFF; DNA: TGTGCCAGTAGTATTACAGGGGCGTACGCTTTCTTT
V: TRBV6-1; size: .; D: TRBD2; J: TRBJ2-1; CDR3: CASSESGGGLWNEQFF; DNA: TGTGCCAGCAGTGAAAGTGGCGGGGGGTTGTGGAATGAGCAGTTCTTC
V: TRBV6-5; size: .; D: .; J: TRBJ2-3; CDR3: CASSYSQAGGTDTQYF; DNA: TGTGCCAGCAGTTACTCGCAGGCCGGGGGTACAGATACGCAGTATTTT
V: TRBV7-9; size: .; D: .; J: TRBJ1-3; CDR3: CASSHARSWGPTGNTIYF; DNA: TGTGCCAGCAGCCACGCCCGCAGTTGGGGCCCCACTGGAAACACCATATATTTT
V: TRBV2; size: .; D: TRBD1; J: TRBJ1-2; CDR3: CASRGQGFIGYGYTF; DNA: TGTGCCAGCAGGGGACAGGGATTCATTGGCTATGGCTACACCTTC
V: TRBV20-1; size: .; D: TRBD1; J: TRBJ2-2; CDR3: CSASRGQGLAGELFF; DNA: TGCAGTGCTAGTCGGGGACAGGGTCTTGCCGGGGAGCTGTTTTTT
V: TRBV2; size: .; D: .; J: TRBJ1-6; CDR3: CASSEDSYNSPLHF; DNA: TGTGCCAGCAGTGAAGACAGTTATAATTCACCCCTCCACTTT
V: TRBV15; size: .; D: .; J: TRBJ2-1; CDR3: CATSRGGLGLGDEQFF; DNA: TGTGCCACCAGCAGAGGGGGCCTCGGGCTGGGCGATGAGCAGTTCTTC
V: TRBV10-3; size: .; D: TRBD2; J: TRBJ2-3; CDR3: CAISGGLAGADTQYF; DNA: TGTGCCATCAGTGGGGGACTAGCGGGAGCAGATACGCAGTATTTT
V: TRBV3-1/TRBV3-2; size: .; D: TRBD2; J: TRBJ2-7; CDR3: CASSPSGGGTYEQYF; DNA: TGTGCCAGCAGCCCTTCTGGCGGGGGGACCTACGAGCAGTACTTC
V: TRBV6-5; size: .; D: TRBD1; J: TRBJ2-1; CDR3: CASSYWDRGYEQFF; DNA: TGTGCCAGCAGTTACTGGGACAGGGGATATGAGCAGTTCTTC
V: TRBV7-3; size: .; D: .; J: TRBJ2-1; CDR3: CASSQTAGKQFF; DNA: TGTGCCAGCAGCCAGACGGCAGGGAAGCAGTTCTTC
V: TRBV3-1/TRBV3-2; size: .; D: TRBD1; J: TRBJ1-2; CDR3: CASTSSERQGQGYTF; DNA: TGTGCCAGCACCTCGTCAGAGAGACAGGGTCAAGGCTACACCTTC
V: TRBV19; size: few; D: .; J: TRBJ2-7; CDR3: CASSMTGEYEQYF; DNA: TGTGCCAGTAGTATGACAGGAGAATACGAGCAGTACTTC
V: TRBV14; size: .; D: .; J: TRBJ2-3; CDR3: CASSHLTDTQYF; DNA: TGTGCCAGCAGCCACCTCACAGATACGCAGTATTTT
V: TRBV7-9; size: .; D: TRBD2; J: TRBJ2-5; CDR3: CASSTTSGRGQETQYF; DNA: TGTGCCAGCAGCACAACTAGCGGGAGGGGCCAAGAGACCCAGTACTTC
V: TRBV7-2; size: .; D: TRBD2; J: TRBJ2-7; CDR3: CASSTGTTLYEQYF; DNA: TGTGCCAGCAGTACCGGGACTACTCTCTACGAGCAGTACTTC
V: TRBV10-1; size: .; D: TRBD1; J: TRBJ2-3; CDR3: CASSESLGQGSDTDTQYF; DNA: TGCGCCAGCAGTGAGTCGTTGGGACAGGGGTCTGACACAGATACGCAGTATTTT
V: TRBV5-4; size: .; D: TRBD1; J: TRBJ2-7; CDR3: CASSLGGQGAAYEQYF; DNA: TGTGCCAGCAGCTTGGGGGGGCAGGGGGCGGCCTACGAGCAGTACTTC
V: TRBV19; size: .; D: TRBD2; J: TRBJ2-1; CDR3: CASRVQRGSDNEQFF; DNA: TGTGCCAGTAGAGTCCAGCGGGGGTCGGACAATGAGCAGTTCTTC
V: TRBV6-1; size: .; D: TRBD2; J: TRBJ2-5; CDR3: CASSEPLAGAETQYF; DNA: TGTGCCAGCAGTGAACCACTAGCGGGGGCGGAGACCCAGTACTTC
V: TRBV12-3/TRBV12-4; size: .; D: .; J: TRBJ2-2; CDR3: CASSLMATGELFF; DNA: TGTGCCAGCAGTTTAATGGCCACCGGGGAGCTGTTTTTT